This TCR beta chain was observed in a study of blood T cell repertoires in COVID-19. The wider study: From T cells, B-cell-depleted T cells, or PBMCs came the material, which was cDNA or gDNA.

The assay was immunoSEQ multiplex PCR, and TCRdb's table has in-frame clones only and misses some. This sample has about 73,000 clones, with over 80% found just once. The ends were cut back, 7 bases at V and 11 bases at J, with 14 bases in the middle. The germline V gene has CDR1 SGHNT and CDR2 YENEEA. The CDR3 has 12 amino acids. The clonotype comes from a man aged 80 or over with active or convalescent COVID-19. V gene TRBV11-3 combines with J gene TRBJ2-2; maybe TRBD1 (6 bases). The sequenced material came from peripheral blood. The CDR3 is CASTSTGFELFF. DNA of the CDR3: TGTGCCAGCACCTCAACAGGGTTTGAGCTGTTTTTT.